A single sample gave rise to the 22 T cell receptor beta chains below, sequenced in a study of chemoradiotherapy in HPV16-positive cancers. TCRdb's copy holds only in-frame clones and misses some; the assay was immunoSEQ multiplex PCR. This table has 3,500 to 4,500 clones, over 60% appearing once. The sequences come from tumor tissue, collected from a patient who underwent chemoradiotherapy. These TCRs come from a human donor with HPV-associated anogenital cancer.

This chain uses TRBV5-4 with TRBJ2-2; possibly TRBD2 for D (5 bases). Germline-derived CDR1 and CDR2 are SGHNT and YYREEE (reference sequence). This CDR3 comprises 16 residues. V lost 4 bases, J lost 2 bases, and 15 bases lay in between. The CDR3 region has the DNA TGTGCCAGCAGCCTTGGGAGCCCCATAAACACCGGGGAGCTGTTTTTT. As protein: CASSLGSPINTGELFF.

This sequence joins TRBV28 and TRBJ1-2; maybe TRBD1 (6 bases). The CDR3 consists of 15 residues. The V end was cut by 7 bases, the J end by 1 base, with 16 bases between. CDR1 MDHEN and CDR2 SYDVKM come from the germline V gene. The CDR3, as DNA: TGTGCCAGCATCAGAGGGGGGGGCCTTAACTATGGCTACACCTTC. Its protein product is CASIRGGGLNYGYTF.

The V gene is TRBV28, the J gene TRBJ1-2; D remains unclear. The CDR3 has 16 amino acids. The ends were cut back, 8 bases at V and 7 bases at J, with 26 bases in the middle. Germline assignment: CDR1 MDHEN and CDR2 SYDVKM. CDR3 in amino acids: CASYPMGSPSSFGYTF. The CDR3 region has the DNA TGTGCCAGCTACCCAATGGGATCACCCTCTTCCTTTGGCTACACCTTC.

The chain has TRBV19 and TRBJ2-5; 7 positions agree with TRBD1. The DNA end favors TRBJ2-7, so the J call may be wrong. Germline CDR1 LNHDA, CDR2 SQIVND (reference sequence). The CDR3 extends over 15 amino acids. CDR3 sequence (DNA): TGTGCCAGTAGTGACCGGGACAGTTCGTTTTACGAGCAGTACTTC. Protein product: CASSDRDSSFYEQYF.

There are a few counts of this clone. The gene calls are TRBV19 and TRBJ2-1, with D perhaps matching TRBD1 or TRBD2 (6 bases each). The CDR3 runs 15 residues. Germline CDR1 reads LNHDA; CDR2 reads SQIVND (reference sequence). The germline V and J ends were trimmed by 3 bases and 7 bases, with 16 bases remaining between them. CDR3 DNA: TGTGCCAGTAGTATTCCGGGGGCGAGTAGGAATGAGCAGTTCTTC. Protein: CASSIPGASRNEQFF.

CDR3 bases: TGTGCCAGCAGTGAAAGAAGGGACAGGGCGGAGACCCAGTACTTC. Translation gives CASSERRDRAETQYF. The rearrangement links TRBV2 to TRBJ2-5; 9 nucleotides match TRBD1. CDR3 length: 15 amino acids. Germline assignment: CDR1 SNHLY and CDR2 FYNNEI. The ends lost 2 bases at V and 5 bases at J; junction bases unmatched: 6. The full variable domain, rest sourced from reference TRBV2 and TRBJ2-5, is EPEVTQTPSHQVTQMGQEVILRCVPISNHLYFYWYRQILGQKVEFLVSFYNNEISEKSEIFDDQFSVERPDGSNFTLKIRSTKLEDSAMYFCASSERRDRAETQYFGPGTRLLVL.

This clone occurred once. The chain recombines TRBV6-1 with TRBJ2-1, with a possible D match to TRBD1 (8 bases). The CDR3 sequence is 14 residues long. Looked up from germline, CDR1 is MNHNS and CDR2 is SASEGT. V dropped 7 bases and J dropped 2 bases, with 12 bases sitting between them. CDR3 in DNA: TGTGCCAGCAAACAGGGGGGGACCTACAATGAGCAGTTCTTC. It yields the protein CASKQGGTYNEQFF.

The rearrangement links TRBV7-9 to TRBJ2-1; D is uncertain. The germline V and J ends were trimmed by 5 bases and 0 bases, with 14 bases remaining between them. Germline V CDR1 and CDR2: SEHNR, FQNEAQ (reference sequence). This CDR3 contains 16 residues. Here the CDR3 reads CASSERSDGSYNEQFF. As DNA, the CDR3 is TGTGCCAGCAGCGAGCGTTCAGACGGCTCCTACAATGAGCAGTTCTTC.

This rearrangement joins TRBV7-2 to TRBJ2-5, with 14 bases fitting TRBD2. The J segment lost 5 bases and the V segment lost 5 bases, leaving 10 bases of the junction unmatched. Germline CDR1 SGHTA, CDR2 FQGNSA. The CDR3 runs 17 residues. Here the CDR3 DNA reads TGTGCCAGCAGCCCCCAGGGGACTAGCGGGAGTCAGGAGACCCAGTACTTC. This gives the protein CASSPQGTSGSQETQYF. The full variable domain, completed using reference TRBV7-2 and TRBJ2-5, is GAGVSQSPSNKVTEKGKDVELRCDPISGHTALYWYRQSLGQGLEFLIYFQGNSAPDKSGLPSDRFSAERTGGSVSTLTIQRTQQEDSAVYLCASSPQGTSGSQETQYFGPGTRLLVL.

This clone was seen just once. The chain recombines TRBV9 with TRBJ1-4; D possibly corresponds to TRBD1 (6 bases). The V end lost 0 bases, the J end lost 0 bases, and 9 bases lay between the germline ends. Per germline, CDR1 SGDLS and CDR2 YYNGEE. The CDR3 is 16 residues long. This CDR3 reads CASSVGTVATNEKLFF. For the CDR3, the DNA is TGTGCCAGCAGCGTAGGGACAGTTGCAACTAATGAAAAACTGTTTTTT.

The V call is TRBV7-8, the J call TRBJ2-1, with D tentatively TRBD2 (5 bases). Germline lookup yields CDR1 SGHVS and CDR2 FQNEAQ. This CDR3 is built from 16 residues. The V end was cut by 5 bases, the J end by 8 bases, with 22 bases between. CDR3 coding DNA: TGTGCCAGCAGCCGCGGGTGGCAGGCCAATGTAGATGAGCAGTTCTTC. Protein sequence: CASSRGWQANVDEQFF.

This chain connects TRBV6-1 to TRBJ1-1; TRBD1 might be the D (6 bases). Germline V CDR1 and CDR2: MNHNS, SASEGT. This CDR3 is built from 13 residues. Between the trimmed V and J ends, which lost 8 bases and 2 bases, there was a span of 12 bases. In DNA form, the CDR3 reads TGTGCCAGCCCCAGGACAGACAACACTGAAGCTTTCTTT. Encoded protein: CASPRTDNTEAFF.

This clone was picked up a small number of times. V usage is TRBV27 and J usage is TRBJ2-1; TRBD2 matches at 11 bases. V lost 5 bases to trimming and J lost 5 bases; unmatched junction nucleotides: 17. The CDR3 loop spans 19 amino acids. The germline V gene has CDR1 MNHEY and CDR2 SMNVEV (reference sequence). CDR3 in DNA: TGTGCCAGCAGTCCCCGGGACCCAAAAGGGACTAGCGGAAACAATGAGCAGTTCTTC. It is translated as CASSPRDPKGTSGNNEQFF.

The chain employs TRBV5-6 and TRBJ2-3; D not resolved. The CDR3 covers 13 residues. Germline CDR1 is SGHDT and CDR2 is YYEEEE. Deletions cut 2 bases from V and 4 bases from J, with 8 bases between. The CDR3 DNA reads TGTGCCAGCAGCTTCTCCGGCGCAGATACGCAGTATTTT. This gives the protein CASSFSGADTQYF.

This clone has only a few counts. V usage is TRBV5-1 and J usage is TRBJ2-6, with 8 bases aligning to TRBD1. This CDR3 region has 14 residues. V trimming: 2 bases; J trimming: 9 bases; junction bases outside the gene matches: 4. CDR1 and CDR2 (germline): SGHRS, YFSETQ. CDR3 residues: CASSLGQGDNVLTF. In DNA form, the CDR3 reads TGCGCCAGCAGCTTAGGACAGGGTGACAACGTCCTGACTTTC. The full variable domain, with the rest looked up from reference TRBV5-1 and TRBJ2-6, is KAGVTQTPRYLIKTRGQQVTLSCSPISGHRSVSWYQQTPGQGLQFLFEYFSETQRNKGNFPGRFSGRQFSNSRSEMNVSTLELGDSALYLCASSLGQGDNVLTFGAGSRLTVL.

This clone showed up just a few times. The chain combines TRBV15 with TRBJ2-7; 7 bases match TRBD2. This CDR3 spans 16 amino acids. Unmatched junction bases numbered 5, after V lost 0 bases and J lost 0 bases. Germline V lookup: CDR1 LNHNV, CDR2 YYDKDF (reference sequence). DNA for the CDR3: TGTGCCACCAGCAGAGATCCGGGAGGAGTCTCCTACGAGCAGTACTTC. Translating it yields CATSRDPGGVSYEQYF.

This chain uses TRBV2 with TRBJ2-7, with D tentatively TRBD1 or TRBD2 (6 bases each). The CDR3 is 15 residues long. Germline lookup yields CDR1 SNHLY and CDR2 FYNNEI. Trimming pared 0 bases from V and 4 bases from J, leaving 13 bases between. The CDR3, as DNA: TGTGCCAGCAGTGAAGCTGAGAGGGGGGAATACGAGCAGTACTTC. Its translation is CASSEAERGEYEQYF.

This clone has more than one count but fewer than ten. DNA of the CDR3: TGTGCCAGCAGTCGTAGCGGGATGGGGGATACGCAGTATTTT. Translating it yields CASSRSGMGDTQYF. The rearrangement uses TRBV28 and TRBJ2-3; 8 nucleotides match TRBD2. Unmatched junction bases numbered 7, after V lost 5 bases and J lost 6 bases. CDR1 is MDHEN and CDR2 is SYDVKM in the germline V gene. The CDR3 sequence is 14 residues long.

The chain uses TRBV28 and TRBJ2-7; no firm D call. Per the germline V gene, CDR1 is MDHEN and CDR2 is SYDVKM. This CDR3 region has 12 residues. The germline V and J ends were trimmed by 3 bases and 4 bases, with 7 bases remaining between them. The CDR3 DNA sequence: TGTGCCAGCAGTTTCATATCGTACGAGCAGTACTTC. Protein sequence: CASSFISYEQYF.

This clone was detected only a few times. J is TRBJ1-3 and V is TRBV30, with D unresolved. The V end lost 1 base, the J end lost 4 bases, and 8 bases lay between the germline ends. Per germline, CDR1 GTSNPN and CDR2 SVGIG (reference sequence). CDR3 length equals 13 residues. The CDR3 sequence: CAWSASEGNTIYF. The CDR3, as DNA: TGTGCCTGGAGTGCCTCCGAAGGAAACACCATATATTTT.

This chain uses TRBV19 with TRBJ1-1, with D perhaps matching TRBD1 (6 bases). The V end lost 3 bases, the J end lost 1 base, and 24 bases lay between the germline ends. The CDR3 extends over 19 amino acids. Per the germline V gene, CDR1 is LNHDA and CDR2 is SQIVND (reference sequence). CDR3 sequence reads: CASSIRDTGMGHRNTEAFF. CDR3 nucleotides: TGTGCCAGTAGTATCAGGGACACCGGGATGGGCCACCGGAACACTGAAGCTTTCTTT.

The chain uses TRBV7-6 and TRBJ2-7; the match to TRBD2 covers 14 bases. Germline CDR1 and CDR2: SGHVS and FNYEAQ. The CDR3 is made up of 15 amino acids. The V segment lost 5 bases and the J segment 7 bases; nucleotides outside the gene matches: 7. The CDR3 bases are TGTGCCAGCAGCAGACTAGCGGGAGGGCCGGGAGAGCAGTACTTC. It codes for CASSRLAGGPGEQYF.